This T cell receptor beta chain is drawn from a study of T cell changes during pregnancy in multiple sclerosis. Trimming at V came to 1 base and at J to 8 bases, leaving 7 bases not matched to a gene. CDR3 length: 15 residues. Per the germline V gene, CDR1 is KGHSH and CDR2 is LQKENI. Data came from immunoSEQ multiplex PCR; TCRdb stores just in-frame clones and leaves some out. The sample lists tens of thousands of clones; 92% were seen once. The V gene is TRBV18, the J gene TRBJ2-1, with TRBD1 matching 8 bases. The sequencing here drew on peripheral blood, taken in the first trimester of pregnancy. This clonotype was obtained from a female donor in good health, enrolled as a control in a pregnancy study. This CDR3 reads CASSPLDRVRDEQFF. For the CDR3, the DNA is TGTGCCAGCTCACCACTGGACAGGGTGCGCGATGAGCAGTTCTTC.